The 28 T cell receptor beta chains below all came from one sample that was sequenced in a study of T-cell reconstitution after alpha-beta-depleted transplantation in children. TCRbeta library preparation incorporated unique molecular identifiers. TCRdb independently ran MiXCR on the PCR reads; one entry per CDR3 protein. The data contain around 16,000 distinct CDR3 sequences, about 7.7% of them seen just once; the ten biggest clones take up 36%. The sample was PBMCs, mostly from graft donor cells, taken 60 days after TCRalphabeta/CD19-depleted stem cell transplant. The source is a boy under three years old who had a stem cell transplant for Wiskott-Aldrich syndrome, so the T cells may come from the graft donor.

This clonotype came up many times. V is TRBV29-1 and J is TRBJ2-7; D gene uncertain. This CDR3 comprises 13 residues. Germline V gives CDR1 SQVTM, CDR2 ANQGSEA. Trimming pared 4 bases from V and 0 bases from J, leaving 10 bases between. The chain's CDR3 is CSVAGRFSYEQYF. CDR3 bases: TGCAGCGTTGCGGGCCGGTTCTCCTACGAGCAGTACTTC.

This clonotype was seen repeatedly, ten times or more. The chain couples TRBV29-1 to TRBJ2-5; 7 bases match TRBD2. Germline CDR1 and CDR2: SQVTM and ANQGSEA. This CDR3 has 18 amino acids. J gave up 1 base and V 2 bases, and 16 bases lay outside the gene matches. The CDR3 protein is CSVELSLVSGIFQETQYF. The CDR3 region has the DNA TGCAGCGTTGAACTCTCGCTAGTCAGCGGGATCTTCCAAGAGACCCAGTACTTC.

This clonotype was observed at least ten times. The chain has TRBV20-1 and TRBJ2-7; no definite D call. This CDR3 comprises 13 residues. The V end lost 5 bases, the J end lost 0 bases, and 11 bases lay between the germline ends. In germline, CDR1 is DFQATT, CDR2 SNEGSKA (reference sequence). CDR3: CSAASSHSYEQYF. Here the CDR3 DNA reads TGCAGTGCTGCCTCGAGCCACTCCTACGAGCAGTACTTC.

This clonotype was detected many times. The chain employs TRBV20-1 and TRBJ2-7; a possible D gene is TRBD2 (5 bases). From germline, CDR1 is DFQATT and CDR2 SNEGSKA (reference sequence). This CDR3 contains 14 residues. Trimming removed 4 bases from V and 9 bases from J, with 22 bases in between. The CDR3 reads CSANPPGTDFGQYF. DNA for the CDR3: TGCAGTGCTAATCCGCCGGGAACTGACTTCGGGCAGTACTTC.

This clonotype was counted ten times or more. The rearrangement joins TRBV7-6 to TRBJ2-2; D possibly matches TRBD1 or TRBD2 (5 bases each). Trimming stripped 6 bases from V and 2 bases from J, with 22 bases between. From germline, CDR1 is SGHVS and CDR2 FNYEAQ. The CDR3 is 18 residues long. In DNA, the CDR3 is TGTGCCAGCAGTCAGATACCTCCTCAGGGAGCTAACACCGGGGAGCTGTTTTTT. This codes for CASSQIPPQGANTGELFF.

This clonotype was recorded a few times. The V and J genes are TRBV7-2 and TRBJ2-1; 9 nucleotides match TRBD2. V lost 3 bases, J lost 5 bases, and 5 bases stayed unmatched. The CDR3 covers 15 residues. Germline CDR1 reads SGHTA; CDR2 reads FQGNSA. The CDR3 nucleotides are TGTGCCAGCAGCTTCACGAGCGGGAGGAACAATGAGCAGTTCTTC. Its protein is CASSFTSGRNNEQFF.

This clonotype is labeled as medium-sized. CDR3 bases: TGTGCCAGCAGTCGAGGGACCGTAAGCTTGAACACTGAAGCTTTCTTT. Translation gives CASSRGTVSLNTEAFF. This chain links TRBV6-5 with TRBJ1-1; tentative D call: TRBD1 (5 bases). This CDR3 spans 16 amino acids. Germline CDR1 MNHEY, CDR2 SVGAGI. Trimming removed 5 bases from V and 0 bases from J, with 16 bases in between.

By proportion, this clonotype is medium-sized. The CDR3 spells CASSLVAGSLYNEQFF. In DNA form, the CDR3 reads TGTGCCAGCAGCTTAGTAGCGGGAAGCCTCTACAATGAGCAGTTCTTC. This chain uses TRBV7-6 with TRBJ2-1, with TRBD2 matching 8 bases. The CDR3 covers 16 residues. Unmatched junction bases numbered 5, after V lost 1 base and J lost 3 bases. CDR1 is SGHVS, CDR2 FNYEAQ, per germline. The full variable domain, in which reference TRBV7-6 and TRBJ2-1 provide the parts outside the CDR3, is GAGVSQSPRYKVTKRGQDVALRCDPISGHVSLYWYRQALGQGPEFLTYFNYEAQQDKSGLPNDRFSAERPEGSISTLTIQRTEQRDSAMYRCASSLVAGSLYNEQFFGPGTRLTVL.

V is TRBV5-1 and J is TRBJ2-4; 12 bases are a match to TRBD2. Germline loops: CDR1 SGHRS, CDR2 YFSETQ. The ends lost 0 bases at V and 2 bases at J; junction bases unmatched: 3. The CDR3 has 17 residues. For the CDR3, the DNA is TGCGCCAGCAGCTTGGTGACTAGCGGGGGATCCAAAAACATTCAGTACTTC. Its translation is CASSLVTSGGSKNIQYF.

J is TRBJ2-1 and V is TRBV6-2 or TRBV6-3, with 10 bases fitting TRBD2. Germline assignment: CDR1 MNHEY and CDR2 SVGEGT. Trimming at V came to 0 bases and at J to 15 bases, leaving 11 bases not matched to a gene. The CDR3 is 15 residues long. CDR3 sequence: CASSYSRGLAGDLFF. CDR3 DNA: TGTGCCAGCAGTTACTCTCGGGGGCTAGCGGGAGATCTGTTCTTC.

This clonotype was observed a few times. The chain links TRBV30 to TRBJ2-5, with 9 nucleotides matching TRBD1. The germline gives CDR1 GTSNPN, CDR2 SVGIG (reference sequence). This CDR3 is built from 15 residues. V shed 4 bases and J 7 bases; nucleotides not matched to a gene: 13. CDR3 bases: TGTGCCTGGAACAGGGGGCGATCCGAGAAGGGGACCCAGTACTTC. This encodes CAWNRGRSEKGTQYF.

Concerning this clonotype: It may be a read error: a sequence one base away is much more abundant. The CDR3 DNA reads TGTGCCAGCGCAACCCCGACAGGGATCAATCAGACCCAGCATTTT. Residues: CASATPTGINQTQHF. V usage is TRBV28 and J usage is TRBJ1-5; 7 nucleotides match TRBD1. Germline values: CDR1 MDHEN, CDR2 SYDVKM. The CDR3 covers 15 residues. Full variable domain (outside the CDR3, taken from reference TRBV28 and TRBJ1-5): DVKVTQSSRYLVKRTGEKVFLECVQDMDHENMFWYRQDPGLGLRLIYFSYDVKMKEKGDIPEGYSVSREKKERFSLILESASTNQTSMYLCASATPTGINQTQHFGDGTRLSIL.

V and J are TRBV5-5 and TRBJ2-2; 9 bases line up with TRBD1. This CDR3 contains 18 residues. Trimming cost V 2 bases and J 0 bases; bases outside gene matches: 8. Germline V gene sequence: CDR1 SGHKS, CDR2 YYEKEE (reference sequence). This chain's CDR3 is CASSLIGQGMANTGELFF. The CDR3 coding sequence is TGTGCCAGCAGCTTAATAGGACAGGGGATGGCGAACACCGGGGAGCTGTTTTTT.

The chain employs TRBV19 and TRBJ2-7, with a tentative D call TRBD2 (6 bases). The germline V gene has CDR1 LNHDA and CDR2 SQIVND (reference sequence). With 3 bases removed from V and 2 bases from J, the gap between germline ends came to 11 bases. The CDR3 loop spans 14 amino acids. CDR3 sequence (DNA): TGTGCCAGTAGTATCGGGGGATGGGCCTACGAGCAGTACTTC. Translating it yields CASSIGGWAYEQYF.

This clonotype was seen at least ten times. The rearrangement uses TRBV6-5 and TRBJ1-5; no clear D. This CDR3 spans 13 amino acids. V lost 7 bases to trimming and J lost 5 bases, with 12 bases between them. Per the germline V gene, CDR1 is MNHEY and CDR2 is SVGAGI. For the CDR3, the DNA is TGTGCCAGCAAGAGGACGGACTATCAGCCCCAGCATTTT. Residues: CASKRTDYQPQHF.

This clonotype was observed at least ten times. The rearrangement joins TRBV24-1 to TRBJ1-2; D is possibly TRBD1 (6 bases). The V gene's germline CDR1 is KGHDR and CDR2 SFDVKD. Deletions cut 5 bases from V and 10 bases from J, with 25 bases between. This CDR3 region has 16 residues. The CDR3 nucleotides read TGTGCCACCAGTGCTCCTTTGACAGGATCTTCCAACTACTACACCTTC. Translating it yields CATSAPLTGSSNYYTF.

CDR3 residues: CASSLQVVSGELFF. Written as DNA, the CDR3 is TGTGCCAGCTCACTACAGGTTGTATCCGGGGAGCTGTTTTTT. This chain connects TRBV18 to TRBJ2-2, with D maybe TRBD1 (5 bases). The CDR3 runs 14 residues. CDR1 KGHSH and CDR2 LQKENI come from the germline V gene. Trimming took off 4 bases at V and 6 bases at J, with 12 bases between the two ends.

The table lists this clonotype with many counts. This chain links TRBV7-9 with TRBJ1-2, with a possible D match to TRBD1 (5 bases). The CDR3 is made up of 15 amino acids. Trimming removed 5 bases from V and 4 bases from J, with 17 bases in between. Germline V gene sequence: CDR1 SEHNR, CDR2 FQNEAQ (reference sequence). The CDR3 spells CASSRRQPGLYGYTF. The CDR3 nucleotides are TGTGCCAGCAGCCGGAGACAGCCAGGCCTCTATGGCTACACCTTC.

This clonotype was detected a few times. The rearrangement joins TRBV5-8 to TRBJ1-1; D remains unclear. Germline lookup yields CDR1 SGHTS and CDR2 YDEGEE. The CDR3 extends over 15 amino acids. The V end lost 6 bases, the J end lost 0 bases, and 15 bases lay between the germline ends. This chain's CDR3 is CASILFGRLNTEAFF. CDR3 coding DNA: TGTGCCAGCATCCTTTTCGGGCGTCTGAACACTGAAGCTTTCTTT.

The chain combines TRBV7-6 with TRBJ2-5; D may be TRBD1 or TRBD2 (6 bases each). The V gene lost 5 bases and the J gene lost 5 bases, with 18 bases spanning the gap. From germline, CDR1 is SGHVS and CDR2 FNYEAQ. This CDR3 is 15 amino acids long. The DNA for the CDR3 is TGTGCCAGCAGCCCAGATTGGGGGGCTCGGGAGACCCAGTACTTC. Its protein is CASSPDWGARETQYF.

Many counts were recorded for this clonotype. The gene calls are TRBV4-1 and TRBJ2-1, with D perhaps matching TRBD1 (6 bases). CDR3 length equals 15 residues. Germline-derived CDR1 and CDR2 are MGHRA and YSYEKL. Trimming removed 5 bases at V and 5 bases at J, with 16 bases between. The CDR3 loop reads CASSWTALGDNEQFF. The CDR3 nucleotides are TGCGCCAGCAGCTGGACAGCCCTAGGGGACAATGAGCAGTTCTTC.

The chain uses TRBV27 and TRBJ1-2, with TRBD1 matching over 10 bases. Germline trimming cut 8 bases from V and 0 bases from J; bases unmatched to any gene: 9. CDR1 is MNHEY and CDR2 is SMNVEV in the germline V gene (reference sequence). This CDR3 has 16 amino acids. As DNA, the CDR3 is TGTGCCAGCGGAAGAGACAGGGGGCATTCTAACTATGGCTACACCTTC. This sequence encodes CASGRDRGHSNYGYTF.

This clonotype appeared many times. V and J are TRBV5-1 and TRBJ2-3, with D unresolved. Germline CDR1 and CDR2: SGHRS and YFSETQ. Deletions cut 2 bases from V and 2 bases from J, with 12 bases between. This CDR3 has 15 residues. CDR3 coding DNA: TGCGCCAGCAGCTTTGCATCTGATTACACAGATACGCAGTATTTT. It codes for CASSFASDYTDTQYF.

This clonotype was observed a few times. The rearrangement joins TRBV7-2 to TRBJ1-6, with 8 bases matching TRBD1. V dropped 5 bases and J dropped 5; count of bases not matched to a gene: 5. The CDR3 totals 15 residues. CDR1 SGHTA and CDR2 FQGNSA come from the germline V gene. CDR3 in DNA: TGTGCCAGCAGCCAGAGGACAGGGAATAATTCACCCCTCCACTTT. Protein: CASSQRTGNNSPLHF.

This clonotype was counted between two and nine times. The chain joins TRBV19 to TRBJ1-3, with D hard to call. This CDR3 region has 13 residues. The germline V and J ends were trimmed by 3 bases and 4 bases, with 7 bases remaining between them. Germline V gene lookup returns CDR1 LNHDA and CDR2 SQIVND (reference sequence). CDR3 coding DNA: TGTGCCAGTAGTATTCGGTCGGGAAACACCATATATTTT. Its protein product is CASSIRSGNTIYF.

This clonotype showed up many times. The rearrangement joins TRBV12-3 or TRBV12-4 to TRBJ2-1, with TRBD2 matching 10 bases. CDR3 length equals 13 residues. Unmatched junction bases numbered 3, after V lost 5 bases and J lost 8 bases. The chain's CDR3 is CASSRTSGDEQFF. DNA of the CDR3: TGTGCCAGCAGTCGGACTAGCGGCGATGAGCAGTTCTTC.

This clonotype was recorded many times. The CDR3 protein is CASSLALGTVNTEAFF. The CDR3 DNA reads TGTGCCAGCAGCTTAGCGCTCGGGACAGTGAACACTGAAGCTTTCTTT. The V and J genes are TRBV7-9 and TRBJ1-1; 7 bases map to TRBD1. Per the germline V gene, CDR1 is SEHNR and CDR2 is FQNEAQ (reference sequence). The CDR3 sequence is 16 residues long. J lost 0 bases, V lost 0 bases, and 4 bases had no gene match.

In this sample, this clonotype turned up many times. CDR3 DNA: TGTGCCACCAGTGACCCCGGGACTAGCGGACGCACAGATACGCAGTATTTT. Translating gives CATSDPGTSGRTDTQYF. This chain uses TRBV24-1 with TRBJ2-3; 11 bases fit TRBD2. Trimming removed 4 bases from V and 1 base from J; junction bases left unmatched: 6. Germline loops: CDR1 KGHDR, CDR2 SFDVKD. This CDR3 has 17 amino acids.